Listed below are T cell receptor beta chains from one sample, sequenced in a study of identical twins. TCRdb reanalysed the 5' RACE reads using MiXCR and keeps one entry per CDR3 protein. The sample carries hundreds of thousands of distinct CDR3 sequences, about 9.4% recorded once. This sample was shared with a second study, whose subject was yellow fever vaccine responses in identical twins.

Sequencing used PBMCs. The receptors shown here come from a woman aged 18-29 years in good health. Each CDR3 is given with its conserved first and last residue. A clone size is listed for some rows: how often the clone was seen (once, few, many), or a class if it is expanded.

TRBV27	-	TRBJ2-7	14	CASSDGDSPYEQYF
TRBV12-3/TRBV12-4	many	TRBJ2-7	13	CASSRGTGGEQYF
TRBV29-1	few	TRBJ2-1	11	CSVVGGLEQFF
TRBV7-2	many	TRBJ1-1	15	CASSFEFSPGTEAFF
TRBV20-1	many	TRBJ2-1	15	CSARVPSGRIGGQFF
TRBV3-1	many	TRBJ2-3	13	CASSQEGADTQYF
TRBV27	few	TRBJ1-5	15	CASSSMGPGGQPQHF
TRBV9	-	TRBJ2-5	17	CASSALPRAGGLETQYF
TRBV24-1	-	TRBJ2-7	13	CATARAGGVKQYF
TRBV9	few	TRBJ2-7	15	CASSSHPGASYEQYF
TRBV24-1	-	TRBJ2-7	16	CATSDSTGTGFYEQYF
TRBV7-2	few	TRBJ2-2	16	CASSLAGVRLNGELFF
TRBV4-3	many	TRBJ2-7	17	CASSQDFGAGWSYEQYF
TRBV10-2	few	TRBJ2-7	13	CASRDRFSYEQYF
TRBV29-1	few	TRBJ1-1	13	CSVEGQLNTEAFF
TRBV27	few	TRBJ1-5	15	CASSLARGLDQPQHF
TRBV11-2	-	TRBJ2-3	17	CASSPTASGHHTDTQYF
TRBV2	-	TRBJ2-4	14	CASSESGPSLGQYF
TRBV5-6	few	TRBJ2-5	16	CASSLGTGGRGQTQYF
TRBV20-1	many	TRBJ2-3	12	CSAGEVPDTQYF
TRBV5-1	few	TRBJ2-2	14	CASREGMNTGELFF
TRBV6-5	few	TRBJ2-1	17	CASSYSWLQSSYNEQFF
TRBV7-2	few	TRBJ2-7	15	CASRSRPGRNYEQYF
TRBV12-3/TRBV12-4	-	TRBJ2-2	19	CAFSSSGLAGGSNTGELFF
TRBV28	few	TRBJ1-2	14	CASSLFFGEGGYTF
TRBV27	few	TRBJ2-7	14	CASGRVLYPYEQYF
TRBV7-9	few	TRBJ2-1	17	CASSLDPWGGTDNEQFF
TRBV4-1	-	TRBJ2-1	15	CASSLATFSYNEQFF
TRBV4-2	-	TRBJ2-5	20	CASSQEGLRLTSAVQETQYF
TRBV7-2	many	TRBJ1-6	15	CASSLGTSPNSPLHF
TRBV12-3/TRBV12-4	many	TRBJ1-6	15	CASSLLGQYNSPLHF
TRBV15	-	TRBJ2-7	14	CATSRRQGNYEQYF
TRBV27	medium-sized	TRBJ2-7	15	CASSDLAGGPYEQYF
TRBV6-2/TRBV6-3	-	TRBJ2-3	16	CASSYTGTEPTDTQYF
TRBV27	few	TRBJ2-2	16	CASSPRLAGGIGELFF
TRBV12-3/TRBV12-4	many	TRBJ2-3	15	CASSSRDGNTDTQYF
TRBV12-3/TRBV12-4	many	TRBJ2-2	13	CASSFGGGGELFF
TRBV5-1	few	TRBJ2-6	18	CASSSGQGDLSGANVLTF
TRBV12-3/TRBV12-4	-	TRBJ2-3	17	CASSPAKGQGFADTQYF
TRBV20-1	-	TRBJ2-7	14	CSATLPGLVYEQYF
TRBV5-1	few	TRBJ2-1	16	CASSLSPGLTYNEQFF
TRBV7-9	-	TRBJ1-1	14	CASSLVEQDTEAFF
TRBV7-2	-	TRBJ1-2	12	CASSLYEGGYTF
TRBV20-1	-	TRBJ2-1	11	CSARGGDEQFF
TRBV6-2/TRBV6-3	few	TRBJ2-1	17	CASSYSGLREKNNEQFF